This T cell receptor beta chain was sequenced for a study of blood T cell repertoires in COVID-19. Study context: PBMCs, B-cell-depleted T cells, or T cells were the source of the cDNA or gDNA that made up the material.

CDR3 length: 13 residues. Germline V gene lookup returns CDR1 SGHNT and CDR2 YENEEA. With 2 bases removed from V and 10 bases from J, the gap between germline ends came to 14 bases. TCRdb's copy holds only in-frame clones and misses some; the assay was immunoSEQ multiplex PCR. The sample contains roughly 240,000 clones, roughly 82% of which appear only once. The chain carries TRBV11-3 and TRBJ1-1; no clear D gene. Sequenced input: PBMCs or T cells enriched from blood (not recorded which). The sequence was obtained from a woman aged 50 to 65 who had recovered from COVID-19. The CDR3 loop is CASSLTGSRAAFF. The CDR3 DNA sequence: TGTGCCAGCAGCTTAACGGGAAGCAGAGCAGCTTTCTTT.